The TCR beta chain described here comes from a study of T-cell memory formation after mild COVID-19 (dated by TCRdb to about 2021). General notes on the study: TCR sequence clusters from the two donors were found to be largely donor specific. In a couple of donors, T-cell clones that expanded and contracted after mild COVID-19 were tracked by sequencing TCRalpha and TCRbeta repertoires over time. The cohort was made up of two young adult volunteers, one female and one male, who were previously healthy. Broad study findings and their caveats: From day 15 to 85, contracting clones showed balanced CD4/CD8 phenotypes, whereas a second wave of clones that expanded from day 15 to 37 leaned towards CD4+. The second-wave clones that peaked on day 37 were not confirmed to be SARS-CoV-2 specific. The detection of some responding clones in pre-infection memory suggests that pre-existing cross-reactive memory T cells joined the SARS-CoV-2 response. The study covered only two mild cases, and larger cohorts including severe cases with pre-infection samples were considered necessary. Contracting CD4+ clones were located mainly in the CM and EM memory subsets, whereas CD8+ clones were found to be enriched in EMRA.

Ficoll-Paque density gradient centrifugation was the method used to isolate PBMCs. The CDR1 and CDR2 encoded by the germline V gene are SGHTA and FQGNSA. Compared with germline, V lacks 3 bases and J lacks 4 bases; bases without a gene match: 3. The CDR3 contains 14 residues, cysteine and phenylalanine counted. Only the CDR3 portion is preserved as DNA: 42 bases, with reading frame beginning at the first base. This clonotype has at least ten counts. Its binding antigen is unknown. Base qualities are missing; no much larger clone stands one base away. TCRdb names Illumina NovaSeq 6000 as the instrument used. TCRalpha and TCRbeta cDNA libraries were built by 5'RACE with constant-segment primers, adding sample barcodes and unique molecular identifiers. Trizol reagent was used to extract RNA from every sample. The libraries were amplified in two PCR steps, and the second step added a second sample barcode and Illumina TruSeq adapters. Libraries were sequenced on an Illumina NovaSeq with 2 x 150 bp paired-end reads. On the study's bioinformatics: Demultiplexing of reads and collapsing into UMI-guided consensus sequences were performed with migec v1.2.7. Using mixcr v2.1.11, UMI consensuses were aligned to TRA and TRB V and J templates and then assembled into clonotypes. A clonotype was counted as expanded or contracted only if both edgeR and NoisET called the change significant, with noise models trained on biological replicates. For edgeR calls, the cutoffs were a false discovery rate-adjusted p below 0.01 and a log2 fold-change threshold of 1. As an exploratory analysis of dynamics, max-normalized trajectories of the 1000 most abundant clonotypes were examined with PCA combined with hierarchical clustering. The CD4 or CD8 phenotype of responding clones was assigned using the separately sequenced CD4+ and CD8+ repertoires. The public reads were reanalyzed by TCRdb: fastp trimming at Q25, MiXCR alignment, in-frame beta chains only. Entries that share a CDR3 protein sequence are merged under the most common genes and DNA. The authors' filters were not applied to this entry. The sample table records fewer than 700,000 distinct CDR3 sequences; about 22% of these occur just once. Jointly, the top ten make up roughly 8.3% of the sample.

This chain is built from TRBV7-2 and TRBJ2-7; 10 bases in the junction line up with TRBD2. The material sequenced was PBMCs or a T cell subset sorted from them (not recorded which). This TCR derives from an adult woman who had mild COVID-19 (a few samples of this study predate the infection). The sample titles of this study are shuffled in the database, so cell type and time point are left out; the donor was told from shared clones. The CDR3 region has the sequence CASSFWTSGYEQYF. The DNA sequence is TGTGCCAGCAGCTTCTGGACTAGCGGATACGAGCAGTACTTC.